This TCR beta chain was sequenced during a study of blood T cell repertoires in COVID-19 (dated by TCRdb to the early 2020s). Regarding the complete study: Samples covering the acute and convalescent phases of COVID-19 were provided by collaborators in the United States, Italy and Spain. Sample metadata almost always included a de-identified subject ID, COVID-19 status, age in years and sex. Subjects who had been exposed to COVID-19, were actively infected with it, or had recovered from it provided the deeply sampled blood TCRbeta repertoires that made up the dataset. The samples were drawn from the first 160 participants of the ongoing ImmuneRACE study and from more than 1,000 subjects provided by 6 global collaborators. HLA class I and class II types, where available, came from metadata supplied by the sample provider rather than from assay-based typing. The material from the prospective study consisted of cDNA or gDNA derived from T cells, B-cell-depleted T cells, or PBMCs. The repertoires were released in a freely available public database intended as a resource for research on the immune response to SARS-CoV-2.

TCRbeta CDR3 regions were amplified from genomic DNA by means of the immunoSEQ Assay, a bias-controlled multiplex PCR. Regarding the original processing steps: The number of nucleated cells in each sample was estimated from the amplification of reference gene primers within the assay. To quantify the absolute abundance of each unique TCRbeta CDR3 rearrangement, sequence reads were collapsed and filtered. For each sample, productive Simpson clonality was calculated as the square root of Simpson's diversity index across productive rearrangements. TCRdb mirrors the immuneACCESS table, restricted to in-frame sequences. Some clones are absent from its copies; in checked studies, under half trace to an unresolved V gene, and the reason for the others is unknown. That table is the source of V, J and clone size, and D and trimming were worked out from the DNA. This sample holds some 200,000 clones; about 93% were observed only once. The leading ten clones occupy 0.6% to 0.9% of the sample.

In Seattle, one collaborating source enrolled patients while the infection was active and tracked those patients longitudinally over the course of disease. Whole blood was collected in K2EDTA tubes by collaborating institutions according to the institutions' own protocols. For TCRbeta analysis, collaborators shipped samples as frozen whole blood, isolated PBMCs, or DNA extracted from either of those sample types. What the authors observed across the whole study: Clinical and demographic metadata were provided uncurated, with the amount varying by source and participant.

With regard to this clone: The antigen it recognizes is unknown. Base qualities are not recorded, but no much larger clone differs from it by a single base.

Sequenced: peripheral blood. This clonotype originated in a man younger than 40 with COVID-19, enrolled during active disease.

The base sequence is TGTGCCAGCACCCGGTTTGAGGCGGGGCAAGAGACCCAGTACTTC. This sequence encodes CASTRFEAGQETQYF. The sequence is built from TRBV7-6 and TRBJ2-5; TRBD2 could be the D gene, as 6 bases match. From a lookup of the germline V gene, CDR1 and CDR2 are SGHVS and FNYEAQ. V and J are truncated by 7 bases and 2 bases respectively, leaving an intervening sequence of 17 bases. The CDR3, cysteine through phenylalanine, is 15 amino acids long. Only the CDR3 portion is preserved as DNA: 45 bases, with reading frame beginning at the first base.